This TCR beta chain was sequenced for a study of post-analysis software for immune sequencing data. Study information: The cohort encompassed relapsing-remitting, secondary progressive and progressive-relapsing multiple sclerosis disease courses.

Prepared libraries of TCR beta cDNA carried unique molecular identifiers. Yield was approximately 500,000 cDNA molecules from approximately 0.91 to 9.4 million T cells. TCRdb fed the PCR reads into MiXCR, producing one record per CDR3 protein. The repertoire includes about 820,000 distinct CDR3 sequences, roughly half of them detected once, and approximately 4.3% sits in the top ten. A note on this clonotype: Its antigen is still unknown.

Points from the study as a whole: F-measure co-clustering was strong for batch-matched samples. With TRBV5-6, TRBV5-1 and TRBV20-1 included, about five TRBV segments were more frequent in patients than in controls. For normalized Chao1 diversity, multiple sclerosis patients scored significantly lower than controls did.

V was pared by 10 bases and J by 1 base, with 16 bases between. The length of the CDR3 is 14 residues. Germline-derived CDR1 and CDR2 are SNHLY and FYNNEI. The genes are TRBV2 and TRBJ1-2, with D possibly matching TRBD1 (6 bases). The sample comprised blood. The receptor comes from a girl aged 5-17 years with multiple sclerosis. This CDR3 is CANVGDNNNYGYTF. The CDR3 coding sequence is TGTGCCAACGTGGGGGACAATAATAACTATGGCTACACCTTC.